Included here is one T cell receptor beta chain sequence, with context. Data came from immunoSEQ multiplex PCR; TCRdb stores just in-frame clones and leaves some out. The sample has 17,000 or so clones, about 80% seen once. This entry is derived from a study of PD-1 blockade in classical Hodgkin lymphoma. The time point is: cycle 4 day 1 (C4D1), after less than 7 weeks of nivolumab. All patients experienced relapse after autologous stem cell transplantation, and brentuximab vedotin exposure was variable. Patients showed best responses of complete response, partial response or progressive disease. The sample here was peripheral blood mononuclear cells (PBMCs), taken before the fourth cycle of nivolumab. This receptor was identified in a human donor with classical Hodgkin lymphoma.

Written as DNA, the CDR3 is TGTGCCAGCAGCGTAGGCTCACAATCCTCATACTATGGCTACACCTTC. Protein: CASSVGSQSSYYGYTF. The chain couples TRBV9 to TRBJ1-2, with unresolved D. Deletions cut 0 bases from V and 3 bases from J, with 15 bases between. CDR1 and CDR2 (germline): SGDLS, YYNGEE. The CDR3 totals 16 residues. Based on the CDR3 plus reference TRBV9 and TRBJ1-2, the full variable domain is DSGVTQTPKHLITATGQRVTLRCSPRSGDLSVYWYQQSLDQGLQFLIQYYNGEERAKGNILERFSAQQFPDLHSELNLSSLELGDSALYFCASSVGSQSSYYGYTFGSGTRLTVV.